This is a list of T cell receptor beta chains from one sample in a study of blood T cell repertoires in COVID-19. TCRdb's table, derived via immunoSEQ multiplex PCR, lists solely in-frame clones and lacks some. The sample has some 170,000 clones; about 75% are singletons. Material: peripheral blood. The source of these receptors is a woman in her sixties or seventies with acute or convalescent COVID-19. The CDR3 runs from the conserved cysteine through the conserved F or W.

TRBV7-2 | CASSSTEFYEQYF
TRBV24-1 | CATSDLNEQFF
TRBV6-6 | CASSYSEGNQPQHF
TRBV5-6 | CASLEGGEARYGYTF
TRBV7-8 | CASRSGGLYTGELFF
TRBV7-3 | CASSLKGAGNSPLHF
TRBV18 | CASSPTKVWTGSNSPLHF
TRBV23-1 | CASSLLLTGQSTGELFF
TRBV7-8 | CASTRNFNTGELFF
TRBV7-2 | CASSLDSRSEKLFF
TRBV11-1 | CASSPRRLVGYEQYF
TRBV2 | CASSEGHQSSYNSPLHF
TRBV7-3 | CASSPATSGRAEGSYEQYF
TRBV5-1 | CASSSGTGPKYF
TRBV7-2 | CTSRSGRDRASSNGYTF
TRBV7-2 | CASGPTGGFGNTIYF
TRBV9 | CASSVGQGRLSGANVLTF
TRBV10-3 | CAISEPTGIQETQYF
TRBV9 | CASSPRASETYEQYF
TRBV20-1 | CSASQHHSSNQPQHF
TRBV10-3 | CAISETQGIHEQYF
TRBV5-4 | CASSDGQLMEKLFF
TRBV9 | CASSAGQGNQPQHF
TRBV27 | CASSLTSVSPLHF
TRBV28 | CASSPIGSGANVLTF
TRBV11-2 | CASSPSRGAGLAEKLFF
TRBV19 | CASTIQGGTNEKLFF
TRBV2 | CASSVFRSNQPQHF
TRBV7-9 | CASSFPSGAYNEQFF
TRBV19 | CASSTPTSGTGTGELFF
TRBV7-8 | CASNGGPSGNTIYF
TRBV18 | CASSPLEGTEAFF
TRBV27 | CASSVGQDNEQFF
TRBV29-1 | CSVGGLIGGYTF
TRBV2 | CASRETGIQETQYF
TRBV5-1 | CASSLVTSGTYEQYF
TRBV9 | CASSVAGVRNEQFF
TRBV7-8 | CASSPRDTQYF
TRBV2 | CASRQADTGELFF
TRBV9 | CASSSGTSDSYNEQFF
TRBV7-9 | CASSLTAGALEEYF
TRBV30 | CAWKVSWGGYNEQFF
TRBV5-1 | CASSLQTREATGEQYF
TRBV10-3 | CAIQDRVGNSPLHF
TRBV3-1/TRBV3-2 | CASSQDYRGGYGYTF
TRBV5-1 | CASSLESSRETQYF